This TCR beta chain was identified in a study of blood T cell repertoires in COVID-19. CDR3 size: 17 residues. CDR1 is MGHDK and CDR2 is SYGVNS in the germline V gene. The J segment lost 6 bases and the V segment lost 4 bases, leaving 11 bases of the junction unmatched. Participants' reported clinical history set cohort assignment. Assay: immunoSEQ multiplex PCR; the TCRdb copy retains only in-frame clones and omits some. The sample lists 150,000 to 250,000 clones, 65% to 90% occurring once. The receptor comes from a man aged 40-50 years who had recovered from COVID-19. The J gene is TRBJ2-2, the V gene TRBV25-1; 10 nucleotides match TRBD1. Sequences were obtained from PBMCs or T cells enriched from blood (not recorded which). Here the CDR3 DNA reads TGTGCCAGCAGTGTCCCACCCGGGACAGGGGACTCCGGGGAGCTGTTTTTT. Its protein product is CASSVPPGTGDSGELFF.